This is a list of T cell receptor beta chains from one sample in a study of blood T cell repertoires in COVID-19. Produced via immunoSEQ multiplex PCR; TCRdb's table is partial and in-frame only. The repertoire holds over 450,000 clones, with approximately 91% as singletons. Sequenced: peripheral blood. The receptors come from a woman aged 45-65 years with COVID-19, enrolled during active disease. The CDR3 runs from the conserved cysteine through the conserved F or W.

>17|TRBV19|TRBJ1-5
CASSIFLGGDRKQPQHF
>15|TRBV10-1|TRBJ2-3
CASSGDSGGKDTQYF
>15|TRBV18|TRBJ2-3
CASSPVGHPTDTQYF
>15|TRBV5-6|TRBJ2-3
CASSPRGSDTDTQYF
>12|TRBV10-3|TRBJ1-1
CARPRVGTEAFF
>16|TRBV5-1|TRBJ1-4
CASSFQGYPTNEKLFF
>17|TRBV21-1|TRBJ2-6
CASIGQGNYSGANVLTF
>13|TRBV6-4|TRBJ1-1
CASRQGMNTEAFF
>14|TRBV6-2/TRBV6-3|TRBJ1-6
CASSVTFPRSPLHF
>15|TRBV6-5|TRBJ1-2
CASSYKGTLNYGYTF
>15|TRBV27|TRBJ2-4
CASSPRTVAKNIQYF
>12|TRBV7-9|TRBJ2-5
CASSLNGETQYF
>15|TRBV7-6|TRBJ1-6
CASSPFEGEHSPLHF
>16|TRBV9|TRBJ2-1
CASSEAPSGGDNEQFF
>12|TRBV2|TRBJ2-7
CASSSSSYEQYF
>15|TRBV9|TRBJ1-5
CASSVSGSPNQPQHF